This T cell receptor (beta chain) stems from a study of OX40 agonist ivuxolimab in advanced cancers. A history of autoimmune disease or systemic immunosuppression excluded patients. The investigators sampled blood at baseline, at cycle 4 day 1, and at cycle 7 day 1. From germline, CDR1 is MGHRA and CDR2 YSYEKL. The CDR3 has 17 amino acids. The data were produced by immunoSEQ multiplex PCR, yet TCRdb's version contains in-frame clones alone and is incomplete. Of about 50,000 clones listed, approximately 84% are singletons. The sequencing here drew on CD4+ or CD8+ T cells sorted from blood, taken in a trial of the OX40 agonist ivuxolimab. The source is an adult with an advanced solid tumor such as melanoma, head and neck, liver or kidney cancer. The chain employs TRBV4-1 and TRBJ2-5; 9 bases are a match to TRBD1. The J call could be wrong; TRBJ2-7 is a better fit for the DNA end. CDR3: CASSQGWVTGGAYEQYF. The DNA for the CDR3 is TGCGCCAGCAGCCAAGGATGGGTAACAGGGGGCGCTTACGAGCAGTACTTC.